Shown below are 23 T cell receptor beta chains from a single sample sequenced in a study of T cell responses to AZD1222 COVID-19 vaccine. Here immunoSEQ multiplex PCR was the method, and the copy in TCRdb shows in-frame clones only, minus some. This table has approximately 77,000 clones, around 92% appearing once. The starting material was peripheral blood, obtained on day 0 of MenACWY control vaccination. The receptors derive from an adult in good health.

The chain carries TRBV5-1 and TRBJ1-1; TRBD1 aligns across 7 bases. Germline V gene data show CDR1 as SGHRS and CDR2 as YFSETQ. J gave up 5 bases and V 7 bases, and 8 bases lay outside the gene matches. The CDR3 is 13 amino acids. CDR3 DNA: TGCGCCAGCTATGGGACAGCGGGTACTGAAGCTTTCTTT. Protein product: CASYGTAGTEAFF. The full variable domain, with the rest looked up from reference TRBV5-1 and TRBJ1-1, is KAGVTQTPRYLIKTRGQQVTLSCSPISGHRSVSWYQQTPGQGLQFLFEYFSETQRNKGNFPGRFSGRQFSNSRSEMNVSTLELGDSALYLCASYGTAGTEAFFGQGTRLTVV.

This clone was observed a few times. CDR3 in amino acids: CASSVGTSSKYEQYF. CDR3 nucleotides: TGTGCCAGCAGCGTAGGGACTAGCAGTAAGTACGAGCAGTACTTC. The rearrangement joins TRBV9 to TRBJ2-7; 8 positions match TRBD2. The CDR3 has 15 residues. V trimming: 0 bases; J trimming: 4 bases; junction bases outside the gene matches: 6. From germline, CDR1 is SGDLS and CDR2 YYNGEE.

This clone was seen a handful of times. The chain joins TRBV6-2 or TRBV6-3 to TRBJ1-5; a weak D match, TRBD1 (6 bases). From germline, CDR1 is MNHEY and CDR2 SVGEGT. Trimming pared 4 bases from V and 4 bases from J, leaving 11 bases between. This CDR3 is 14 amino acids long. The CDR3 region has the DNA TGTGCCAGCAGTTGGGGGACATTTAATCAGCCCCAGCATTTT. It encodes CASSWGTFNQPQHF.

CDR3 coding DNA: TGTGCCAGTACCCCAGTAGGTATTGGGACAGGGGCTTCGAACACTGAAGCTTTCTTT. This gives the protein CASTPVGIGTGASNTEAFF. This chain connects TRBV19 to TRBJ1-1; 10 bases fit TRBD1. CDR1 is LNHDA and CDR2 is SQIVND in the germline V gene (reference sequence). Germline trimming cut 7 bases from V and 1 base from J; bases unmatched to any gene: 18. CDR3 length: 19 amino acids.

This clone was counted once. The V and J genes are TRBV19 and TRBJ2-5; maybe TRBD1 (5 bases). CDR3 length equals 14 residues. Trimming stripped 1 base from V and 5 bases from J, with 11 bases between. Germline assignment: CDR1 LNHDA and CDR2 SQIVND (reference sequence). The CDR3 region is CASSIVGAGETQYF. In nucleotides, the CDR3 is TGTGCCAGTAGTATAGTTGGGGCTGGGGAGACCCAGTACTTC.

The rearrangement links TRBV28 to TRBJ1-5, with no clear D. The CDR3 has 12 amino acids. From germline, CDR1 is MDHEN and CDR2 SYDVKM. Trimming left V 4 bases short and J 2 bases short, with 3 bases between. CDR3 amino acids: CASSYGNQPQHF. Here the CDR3 DNA reads TGTGCCAGCAGTTACGGCAATCAGCCCCAGCATTTT.

The CDR3 sequence: CASTTSGDKNIQYF. Here the CDR3 DNA reads TGTGCCAGTACCACTAGCGGAGATAAAAACATTCAGTACTTC. The genes are TRBV19 and TRBJ2-4, with TRBD2 matching 8 bases. The CDR3 has 14 residues. J was trimmed by 4 bases and V by 7 bases; bases with no gene match: 6. In germline, CDR1 is LNHDA, CDR2 SQIVND (reference sequence).

The rearrangement uses TRBV15 and TRBJ1-6; TRBD1 is a possible D gene (5 bases). CDR3 length: 15 residues. The V end lost 1 base, the J end lost 10 bases, and 14 bases lay between the germline ends. Germline lookup yields CDR1 LNHNV and CDR2 YYDKDF (reference sequence). CDR3: CATSRGWGGDSPLHF. The CDR3 DNA reads TGTGCCACCAGCAGAGGTTGGGGTGGGGACTCACCCCTCCACTTT.

This rearrangement joins TRBV28 to TRBJ2-2; the D gene is possibly TRBD1 (6 bases). Trimming removed 4 bases at V and 3 bases at J, with 6 bases between. The length of the CDR3 is 13 residues. The germline gives CDR1 MDHEN, CDR2 SYDVKM. The CDR3: CASSSGDTGELFF. For the CDR3, the DNA is TGTGCCAGCAGTTCAGGGGACACCGGGGAGCTGTTTTTT.

This chain connects TRBV7-9 to TRBJ1-6; 11 bases are shared with TRBD1. Germline V lookup: CDR1 SEHNR, CDR2 FQNEAQ (reference sequence). J lost 7 bases, V lost 2 bases, and 7 bases had no gene match. The CDR3 contains 17 residues. The DNA of the CDR3 is TGTGCCAGCAGCTTACAACGGACAGGGGGCGCGAATTCACCCCTCCACTTT. This encodes CASSLQRTGGANSPLHF.

This chain links TRBV30 with TRBJ1-2; D perhaps matches TRBD1 (5 bases). CDR1 and CDR2 from the germline V gene are GTSNPN and SVGIG (reference sequence). CDR3 size: 12 residues. V lost 1 base and J lost 5, with 8 bases in between. CDR3 in amino acids: CAWSASGYGYTF. The CDR3 coding sequence is TGTGCCTGGAGTGCGTCAGGGTATGGCTACACCTTC.

The J gene is TRBJ2-1, the V gene TRBV7-2, with 10 bases identical to TRBD2. The CDR3 has 13 residues. Trimming at V came to 1 base and at J to 15 bases, leaving 6 bases not matched to a gene. In germline, CDR1 is SGHTA, CDR2 FQGNSA. The CDR3 loop is CASSLGLAGDRFF. CDR3 in DNA: TGTGCCAGCAGCTTAGGGCTAGCGGGAGATCGGTTCTTC.

This clone came up once. The V call is TRBV7-2, the J call TRBJ1-1, with no clear D. Germline V gene data show CDR1 as SGHTA and CDR2 as FQGNSA. The CDR3 has 17 amino acids. Trimming removed 0 bases at V and 0 bases at J, with 14 bases between. CDR3 loop: CASSLAQVSVMNTEAFF. CDR3 nucleotides: TGTGCCAGCAGCTTAGCGCAGGTGAGCGTCATGAACACTGAAGCTTTCTTT. Filled out from reference TRBV7-2 and TRBJ1-1, the complete variable domain reads GAGVSQSPSNKVTEKGKDVELRCDPISGHTALYWYRQSLGQGLEFLIYFQGNSAPDKSGLPSDRFSAERTGGSVSTLTIQRTQQEDSAVYLCASSLAQVSVMNTEAFFGQGTRLTVV.

The V and J genes are TRBV5-1 and TRBJ2-5; 14 bases are a match to TRBD2. The CDR3 totals 16 residues. Unmatched junction bases numbered 6, after V lost 4 bases and J lost 4 bases. Germline CDR1 reads SGHRS; CDR2 reads YFSETQ. The CDR3 reads CASSPGLAGGGETQYF. CDR3 DNA sequence: TGCGCCAGCAGCCCAGGACTAGCGGGAGGTGGAGAGACCCAGTACTTC.

The chain couples TRBV6-5 to TRBJ1-2; 11 bases line up with TRBD1. Germline V gives CDR1 MNHEY, CDR2 SVGAGI. This CDR3 has 16 residues. Unmatched junction bases numbered 6, after V lost 2 bases and J lost 4 bases. This chain's CDR3 is CASSYIRTGGAYGYTF. CDR3 in DNA: TGTGCCAGCAGTTACATCCGGACAGGGGGCGCCTATGGCTACACCTTC.

The rearrangement links TRBV29-1 to TRBJ2-7, with TRBD2 matching over 14 bases. After removal of 6 bases from V and 4 bases from J, the junction contained 5 bases not matched to a gene. CDR3 length: 14 residues. Germline-derived CDR1 and CDR2 are SQVTM and ANQGSEA. The CDR3 DNA is TGCAGCGTCGGGGGACTAGCGGGAGAGTACGAGCAGTACTTC. Its protein product is CSVGGLAGEYEQYF.

V usage is TRBV3-1 (or the pseudogene TRBV3-2) and J usage is TRBJ2-5; the D is unclear. Looked up from germline, CDR1 is LGHDT and CDR2 is YNNKEL (reference sequence). The ends were cut back, 1 base at V and 9 bases at J, with 12 bases in the middle. The CDR3 runs 13 residues. The CDR3 loop reads CASSQGLERPQYF. CDR3 in DNA: TGTGCCAGCAGCCAAGGACTGGAGAGACCCCAGTACTTC.

The J gene is TRBJ1-2, the V gene TRBV24-1; TRBD1 agrees at 7 bases. V trimming: 3 bases; J trimming: 6 bases; junction bases outside the gene matches: 3. The CDR3 is 13 amino acids. Per germline, CDR1 KGHDR and CDR2 SFDVKD. The CDR3 nucleotides read TGTGCCACCAGTGATACGACAGGGAATGGCTACACCTTC. This codes for CATSDTTGNGYTF.

The chain is built from TRBV19 and TRBJ2-1, with 7 bases lining up with TRBD1. From germline, CDR1 is LNHDA and CDR2 SQIVND (reference sequence). V lost 3 bases to trimming and J lost 12 bases; unmatched junction nucleotides: 11. The length of the CDR3 is 14 residues. The CDR3 nucleotides read TGTGCCAGTAGTATGTTGGACAGGCCACACCCGCAGTTCTTC. It encodes CASSMLDRPHPQFF.

This clone was picked up one time. The chain carries TRBV19 and TRBJ2-3; 13 bases fit TRBD2. Germline V gene lookup returns CDR1 LNHDA and CDR2 SQIVND (reference sequence). The junction had 6 bases not matched to a gene; V was cut back by 3 bases and J by 6 bases. The CDR3 runs 16 residues. The CDR3 loop reads CASSMGLAGPGDTQYF. In DNA form, the CDR3 reads TGTGCCAGTAGTATGGGACTAGCGGGACCCGGGGATACGCAGTATTTT.

This chain links TRBV24-1 with TRBJ1-1; D not certain. CDR1 and CDR2 (germline): KGHDR, SFDVKD. The CDR3 has 13 amino acids. The V end was cut by 4 bases, the J end by 1 base, with 6 bases between. In nucleotides, the CDR3 is TGTGCCACCAGTGACCCTAAGAACACTGAAGCTTTCTTT. Translated, it gives CATSDPKNTEAFF.

The chain uses TRBV20-1 and TRBJ2-1; 14 bases fit TRBD2. V gave up 3 bases and J gave up 7 bases; unmatched junction bases: 2. Per the germline V gene, CDR1 is DFQATT and CDR2 is SNEGSKA (reference sequence). The CDR3 is made up of 14 amino acids. CDR3 in amino acids: CSASRTSGRNEQFF. In DNA form, the CDR3 reads TGCAGTGCTAGTAGGACTAGCGGGAGGAATGAGCAGTTCTTC.

This chain connects TRBV27 to TRBJ2-5, with 9 bases matching TRBD1. Per germline, CDR1 MNHEY and CDR2 SMNVEV (reference sequence). The V gene end was trimmed by 8 bases and the J gene end by 5 bases; junction bases not matched to a gene: 6. This CDR3 contains 13 residues. The CDR3 reads CASGRDRVETQYF. The CDR3 bases are TGTGCCAGCGGGAGGGACAGGGTTGAGACCCAGTACTTC.